The 10 T cell receptor beta chains below come from one sample, sequenced in a study of CD8 T cells in ankylosing spondylitis. Study-wide results and limits: Seemingly characteristic of ankylosing spondylitis blood was a TCR beta motif consisting of about 8 highly homologous variants.

Antigen specificity for these receptors is unknown. TCRdb redid the calling of the 5' RACE reads with MiXCR, one entry per CDR3 protein. The sample has roughly 470,000 distinct CDR3 sequences, 25% to 30% seen once. The sequencing input was blood, either unsorted or a sorted T cell fraction (not recorded which). All receptors come from a male donor with ankylosing spondylitis.

This clonotype occurred many times. The V and J genes are TRBV5-1 and TRBJ2-5, with D unresolved. CDR1 SGHRS and CDR2 YFSETQ come from the germline V gene. This CDR3 has 13 residues. V was shortened by 1 base and J by 4 bases, with 8 bases between the two germline ends. DNA for the CDR3: TGCGCCAGCAGCTTGTTCGGGCGAGAGACCCAGTACTTC. Encoded protein: CASSLFGRETQYF.

The chain joins TRBV3-1 to TRBJ2-6; 9 bases align to TRBD1. The CDR3 consists of 18 residues. Germline trimming cut 5 bases from V and 2 bases from J; bases unmatched to any gene: 10. Per germline, CDR1 LGHDT and CDR2 YNNKEL (reference sequence). The CDR3 DNA follows: TGTGCCAGCAGCGCACGGACAGGGGATTTCGCTGGGGCCAACGTCCTGACTTTC. Its protein product is CASSARTGDFAGANVLTF.

This clonotype turned up a few times. The chain recombines TRBV5-1 with TRBJ1-2; 7 bases fit TRBD1. V shed 0 bases, J shed 4 bases, and the junction held 6 bases outside the gene matches. Germline V gene sequence: CDR1 SGHRS, CDR2 YFSETQ. This CDR3 is 15 amino acids long. The CDR3 is CASSLGGQVFYGYTF. As DNA, the CDR3 is TGCGCCAGCAGCTTGGGAGGACAGGTGTTCTATGGCTACACCTTC. Variable domain in full (rest from reference TRBV5-1 and TRBJ1-2): KAGVTQTPRYLIKTRGQQVTLSCSPISGHRSVSWYQQTPGQGLQFLFEYFSETQRNKGNFPGRFSGRQFSNSRSEMNVSTLELGDSALYLCASSLGGQVFYGYTFGSGTRLTVV.

This clonotype was detected a few times. The chain employs TRBV5-6 and TRBJ1-6; no reliable D call. CDR3 length equals 16 residues. V was pared by 3 bases and J by 5 bases, with 15 bases between. Germline V lookup: CDR1 SGHDT, CDR2 YYEEEE. CDR3 region: CASSWSVVRDNSPLHF. Written as DNA, the CDR3 is TGTGCCAGCAGCTGGTCAGTAGTACGAGATAATTCACCCCTCCACTTT.

This rearrangement joins TRBV5-1 to TRBJ2-5; 11 positions match TRBD2. In germline, CDR1 is SGHRS, CDR2 YFSETQ. The length of the CDR3 is 15 residues. Trimming took 3 bases from V and 4 from J; bases not matched to a gene: 5. In nucleotides, the CDR3 is TGCGCCAGCAGCTCCTCACTAGCGGGAGCAGAGACCCAGTACTTC. Its translation is CASSSSLAGAETQYF.

The chain carries TRBV7-9 and TRBJ1-5, with D possibly matching TRBD1 (5 bases). CDR1 and CDR2 from the germline V gene are SEHNR and FQNEAQ (reference sequence). The CDR3 length is 16 residues. V was trimmed by 4 bases and J by 5 bases, leaving 18 bases between them. The CDR3 sequence is CASSSGPTEVYQPQHF. The CDR3 DNA reads TGTGCCAGCAGCTCGGGACCTACGGAAGTTTATCAGCCCCAGCATTTT.

The chain couples TRBV15 to TRBJ1-1, with D perhaps TRBD1 (6 bases). This CDR3 is built from 14 residues. V lost 0 bases, J lost 11 bases, and 16 bases lay in between. Germline V gene data show CDR1 as LNHNV and CDR2 as YYDKDF (reference sequence). The CDR3 nucleotides are TGTGCCACCAGCAGAGACCGGGACACCATGGGGGCTTTCTTT. Translation gives CATSRDRDTMGAFF.

The chain uses TRBV5-6 and TRBJ2-7, with D unresolved. The CDR3 contains 14 residues. Germline V gene lookup returns CDR1 SGHDT and CDR2 YYEEEE. V lost 5 bases and J 0 bases, leaving 12 bases between the germline ends. CDR3: CASSDSASSYEQYF. For the CDR3, the DNA is TGTGCCAGCAGTGACTCGGCGAGCTCCTACGAGCAGTACTTC.

The chain combines TRBV20-1 with TRBJ2-2; TRBD1 might be the D (6 bases). The CDR3 consists of 16 residues. V lost 0 bases to trimming and J lost 1 base, with 12 bases between them. CDR1 and CDR2 from the germline V gene are DFQATT and SNEGSKA (reference sequence). The CDR3 region has the DNA TGCAGTGCTAGAGATCTGCTGGACAGGAACACCGGGGAGCTGTTTTTT. Protein sequence: CSARDLLDRNTGELFF.

This chain connects TRBV4-2 to TRBJ2-2; 10 nucleotides align to TRBD1. Germline loops: CDR1 LGHNA, CDR2 YNFKEQ. Losses at the gene ends were 4 bases for V and 3 bases for J; bases not matched to a gene: 2. The CDR3 extends over 15 amino acids. The CDR3 is CASSRGTGDTGELFF. The CDR3 nucleotides are TGTGCCAGCAGCCGGGGGACAGGGGACACCGGGGAGCTGTTTTTT.